These T cell receptor beta chains were read from a single sample in a study of OX40 agonist ivuxolimab in advanced cancers. Profiled with immunoSEQ multiplex PCR; TCRdb holds only in-frame clones, not every one. The table has tens of thousands of clones, less than 85% seen once. Sample: CD4+ or CD8+ T cells sorted from blood, taken in a trial of the OX40 agonist ivuxolimab. These receptors were collected from an adult with an advanced solid tumor such as melanoma, head and neck, liver or kidney cancer. Both conserved end residues are part of each CDR3. The D gene is left open where the match is weak. Not all rows give a size; the values are once, few, many and, for expanded clones, a class.

j_call: TRBJ2-5; clone_size: .; d_call: .; v_call: TRBV5-6; cdr3_nt: TGTGCCAGCAGCTCTCGTAGGGAGGCCCAGTACTTC; cdr3_aa: CASSSRREAQYF
j_call: TRBJ1-3; clone_size: .; d_call: .; v_call: TRBV11-2; cdr3_nt: TGTGCCAGCAGCTTAGGGAGATACCGGAGCTCTGGAAACACCATATATTTT; cdr3_aa: CASSLGRYRSSGNTIYF
j_call: TRBJ2-7; clone_size: .; d_call: .; v_call: TRBV19; cdr3_nt: TGTGCCAGCTCTATAATACTACTGTCCCGGCACGAGCAGTACTTC; cdr3_aa: CASSIILLSRHEQYF
j_call: TRBJ2-7; clone_size: .; d_call: TRBD2; v_call: TRBV7-2; cdr3_nt: TGTGCCAGCAGCTGGAGGACTAGCGGGAGCTCCTACGAGCAGTACTTC; cdr3_aa: CASSWRTSGSSYEQYF
j_call: TRBJ2-1; clone_size: once; d_call: TRBD2; v_call: TRBV7-2; cdr3_nt: TGTGCCAGCAGCCACCCCAGCGGGGGCGTCAACAATGAGCAGTTCTTC; cdr3_aa: CASSHPSGGVNNEQFF
j_call: TRBJ2-7; clone_size: few; d_call: .; v_call: TRBV27; cdr3_nt: TGTGCCAGCAGTTCCGGACGGACCTACGAGCAGTACTTC; cdr3_aa: CASSSGRTYEQYF
j_call: TRBJ1-4; clone_size: .; d_call: .; v_call: TRBV28; cdr3_nt: TGTGCCAGCGGAATGACCAGGGAGGTTGAAAAACTGTTTTTT; cdr3_aa: CASGMTREVEKLFF
j_call: TRBJ2-2; clone_size: .; d_call: .; v_call: TRBV18; cdr3_nt: TGTGCCAGCTCACCAAGCGAGAACACCGGGGAGCTGTTTTTT; cdr3_aa: CASSPSENTGELFF
j_call: TRBJ2-7; clone_size: .; d_call: .; v_call: TRBV10-1; cdr3_nt: TGCGCCAGCAGTCCAGGACTATCTCGCTCCTACGAGCAGTACTTC; cdr3_aa: CASSPGLSRSYEQYF
j_call: TRBJ2-5; clone_size: .; d_call: TRBD2; v_call: TRBV28; cdr3_nt: TGTGCCAGCAGCCCTAGCGGGAGGCAAGAGACCCAGTACTTC; cdr3_aa: CASSPSGRQETQYF
j_call: TRBJ1-2; clone_size: .; d_call: .; v_call: TRBV9; cdr3_nt: TGTGCCAGCAGCGGAAACAGGGCTGACTATGGCTACACCTTC; cdr3_aa: CASSGNRADYGYTF
j_call: TRBJ2-1; clone_size: .; d_call: TRBD2; v_call: TRBV6-1; cdr3_nt: TGTGCCAGCAGTGAAATGCGGGGGGCCGGTGAGCAGTTCTTC; cdr3_aa: CASSEMRGAGEQFF
j_call: TRBJ1-2; clone_size: .; d_call: .; v_call: TRBV28; cdr3_nt: TGTGCCAGCAGTCATCGTGGGGGGCGCCACTATGGCTACACCTTC; cdr3_aa: CASSHRGGRHYGYTF
j_call: TRBJ2-7; clone_size: .; d_call: TRBD1; v_call: TRBV29-1; cdr3_nt: TGCAGCGTTGTCCAGGGGGCCGGGGAGCAGTACTTC; cdr3_aa: CSVVQGAGEQYF
j_call: TRBJ2-2; clone_size: once; d_call: TRBD2; v_call: TRBV2; cdr3_nt: TGTGCCAGCGGGGCTAGCGGATTCTACACCGGGGAGCTGTTTTTT; cdr3_aa: CASGASGFYTGELFF
j_call: TRBJ1-5; clone_size: .; d_call: .; v_call: TRBV7-2; cdr3_nt: TGTGCCAGCAGCTTAGCAGGTGACCGCGGGGAGCCCCAGCATTTT; cdr3_aa: CASSLAGDRGEPQHF
j_call: TRBJ2-5; clone_size: once; d_call: TRBD2; v_call: TRBV10-2; cdr3_nt: TGCGCCAGCAGGAGGCCAGCGGGGGGGCCTGAGCAAGAGACCCAGTACTTC; cdr3_aa: CASRRPAGGPEQETQYF
j_call: TRBJ2-3; clone_size: .; d_call: .; v_call: TRBV19; cdr3_nt: TGTGCCAGTAGTCCGACCCGATACGGGGGACGCACAGATACGCAGTATTTT; cdr3_aa: CASSPTRYGGRTDTQYF
j_call: TRBJ1-4; clone_size: .; d_call: TRBD1; v_call: TRBV27; cdr3_nt: TGTGCCAGCAGTTTCAGGGGGCAGGGTGAAAAACTGTTTTTT; cdr3_aa: CASSFRGQGEKLFF
j_call: TRBJ2-1; clone_size: .; d_call: .; v_call: TRBV2; cdr3_nt: TGTGCCAGCATGGCTAGCGCCCCCTACAATGAGCAGTTCTTC; cdr3_aa: CASMASAPYNEQFF
j_call: TRBJ2-7; clone_size: .; d_call: TRBD1; v_call: TRBV20-1; cdr3_nt: TGCGGGACAGGGGACTACGAGCAGTACTTC; cdr3_aa: CGTGDYEQYF
j_call: TRBJ2-3; clone_size: .; d_call: .; v_call: TRBV7-3; cdr3_nt: TGTGCCAGCAGCTCCGGGATAGCTCGGGATACGCAGTATTTT; cdr3_aa: CASSSGIARDTQYF
j_call: TRBJ1-6; clone_size: few; d_call: .; v_call: TRBV28; cdr3_nt: TGTGCCAGCAGCCCGGTGGCGGTCAGGGGTGATTCACCCCTCCACTTT; cdr3_aa: CASSPVAVRGDSPLHF
j_call: TRBJ2-7; clone_size: .; d_call: TRBD1; v_call: TRBV19; cdr3_nt: TGTGCCACTACCCCCGGACAGGGAATCTACGAGCAGTACTTC; cdr3_aa: CATTPGQGIYEQYF
j_call: TRBJ2-3; clone_size: .; d_call: .; v_call: TRBV6-1; cdr3_nt: TGTGCCAGCAGTGAAGATGACCGGGCTAGCACAGATACGCAGTATTTT; cdr3_aa: CASSEDDRASTDTQYF
j_call: TRBJ1-5; clone_size: .; d_call: .; v_call: TRBV5-1; cdr3_nt: TGCGCCAGCAGCTTGGACAGTACGATGGGTAATCAGCCCCAGCATTTT; cdr3_aa: CASSLDSTMGNQPQHF
j_call: TRBJ2-7; clone_size: .; d_call: TRBD1; v_call: TRBV6-1; cdr3_nt: TGTGCCAGCAGTTTCCGGGACAGGGAAGGCGAGCAGTACTTC; cdr3_aa: CASSFRDREGEQYF
j_call: TRBJ2-7; clone_size: once; d_call: .; v_call: TRBV9; cdr3_nt: TGTGCCAGCAGCGGCGGGGCAGGACCGGGGTACGAGCAGTACTTC; cdr3_aa: CASSGGAGPGYEQYF
j_call: TRBJ1-1; clone_size: .; d_call: TRBD1; v_call: TRBV7-3; cdr3_nt: TGTGCCAGCAGGCCACATCCGGGACAGGGGAACACTGAAGCTTTCTTT; cdr3_aa: CASRPHPGQGNTEAFF
j_call: TRBJ2-1; clone_size: once; d_call: .; v_call: TRBV19; cdr3_nt: TGTGCCAGTAGAAATAAGGTTACTGAGCAGTTCTTC; cdr3_aa: CASRNKVTEQFF
j_call: TRBJ2-5; clone_size: .; d_call: .; v_call: TRBV5-1; cdr3_nt: TGCGCCAGCAGCTTGGGGGCAGTCCAAGAGACCCAGTACTTC; cdr3_aa: CASSLGAVQETQYF
j_call: TRBJ2-5; clone_size: .; d_call: .; v_call: TRBV7-2; cdr3_nt: TGTGCCAGCAGCTTAGTGACGGGAGTCCAAGAGACCCAGTACTTC; cdr3_aa: CASSLVTGVQETQYF
j_call: TRBJ2-1; clone_size: .; d_call: .; v_call: TRBV19; cdr3_nt: TGTGCCAGTAGTATAAGGGCTAGCTCCGATGAGCAGTTCTTC; cdr3_aa: CASSIRASSDEQFF
j_call: TRBJ2-7; clone_size: .; d_call: TRBD1; v_call: TRBV4-1; cdr3_nt: TGCGCCAGCAGCCGAGGGACAGGGGGAGATTACGAGCAGTACTTC; cdr3_aa: CASSRGTGGDYEQYF
j_call: TRBJ2-1; clone_size: .; d_call: .; v_call: TRBV7-9; cdr3_nt: TGTGCCAGCAGCTTGATAGGGGAGATGGTGTTCTTC; cdr3_aa: CASSLIGEMVFF
j_call: TRBJ1-4; clone_size: .; d_call: .; v_call: TRBV7-8; cdr3_nt: TGTGCCAGCAGCCCAACCGGGAGAACTAATGAAAAACTGTTTTTT; cdr3_aa: CASSPTGRTNEKLFF
j_call: TRBJ1-3; clone_size: .; d_call: .; v_call: TRBV28; cdr3_nt: TGTGCCAGCAGTTTCCTGGGATGGGGAAACACCATATATTTT; cdr3_aa: CASSFLGWGNTIYF
j_call: TRBJ2-5; clone_size: .; d_call: .; v_call: TRBV29-1; cdr3_nt: TGCAGCGTTCCAGGGGTACCCTCACAAGAGACCCAGTACTTC; cdr3_aa: CSVPGVPSQETQYF
j_call: TRBJ1-2; clone_size: once; d_call: TRBD1; v_call: TRBV28; cdr3_nt: TGTGCCAGCAGCCGGCCTGACAGGGGTGGTGGCTACACCTTC; cdr3_aa: CASSRPDRGGGYTF
j_call: TRBJ2-1; clone_size: .; d_call: .; v_call: TRBV5-1; cdr3_nt: TGCGCCAGCAGCTTGGAAGAAACCCAGCAAGGGAATGAGTTCTTC; cdr3_aa: CASSLEETQQGNEFF
j_call: TRBJ1-2; clone_size: .; d_call: TRBD1; v_call: TRBV28; cdr3_nt: TGTGCCAGCAGTCAAGGGGGCATTGATGGCTACACCTTC; cdr3_aa: CASSQGGIDGYTF
j_call: TRBJ2-3; clone_size: .; d_call: TRBD2; v_call: TRBV5-6; cdr3_nt: TGTGCCAGCAGCTTTAAGCGGGGGGACACAGATACGCAGTATTTT; cdr3_aa: CASSFKRGDTDTQYF
j_call: TRBJ1-5; clone_size: .; d_call: .; v_call: TRBV2; cdr3_nt: TGTGCCAGCACATGGGACGGAGAGACGGAGCCCCAGCATTTT; cdr3_aa: CASTWDGETEPQHF
j_call: TRBJ1-2; clone_size: .; d_call: .; v_call: TRBV6-5; cdr3_nt: TGTGCCAGCAGTTACTTGGGGACCTATGGCTACACCTTC; cdr3_aa: CASSYLGTYGYTF
j_call: TRBJ1-5; clone_size: .; d_call: TRBD1; v_call: TRBV27; cdr3_nt: TGTGCCAGCAGTTTATATTCCGGGACAGTTGGTACGCAGCCCCAGCATTTT; cdr3_aa: CASSLYSGTVGTQPQHF